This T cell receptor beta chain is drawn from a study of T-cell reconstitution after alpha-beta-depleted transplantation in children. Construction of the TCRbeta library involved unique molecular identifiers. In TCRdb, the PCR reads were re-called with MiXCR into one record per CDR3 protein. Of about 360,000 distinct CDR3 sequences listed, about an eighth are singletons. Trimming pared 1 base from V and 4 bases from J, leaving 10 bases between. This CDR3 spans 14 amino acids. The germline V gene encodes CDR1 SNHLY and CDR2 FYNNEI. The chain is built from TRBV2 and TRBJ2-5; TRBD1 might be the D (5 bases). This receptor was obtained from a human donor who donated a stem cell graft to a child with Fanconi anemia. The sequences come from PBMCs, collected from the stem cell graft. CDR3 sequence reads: CASSEVRGGETQYF. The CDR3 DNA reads TGTGCCAGCAGTGAAGTTAGGGGCGGAGAGACCCAGTACTTC.